This T cell receptor beta chain came from a study of shared clonotypes between healthy human individuals. The study's findings and limits: Rarefaction gave evidence that sorted-subset sequencing remained incomplete despite large depth.

Germline CDR1 and CDR2: GTSNPN and SVGIG (reference sequence). Deletions cut 0 bases from V and 11 bases from J, with 14 bases between. The CDR3 extends over 13 amino acids. Worth noting for this clone: Antigen unknown.

The assay ran at deep level. Clones were sequenced by immunoSEQ multiplex PCR, and TCRdb holds only the in-frame ones, with some missing. Of about 2,500,000 clones in the sample, approximately 90% were seen once. The source of this sequence is a man younger than 30 in good health. Specimen: naive CD4+ T cells sorted from blood. The subset: CD45RA+ positively selected. The V call is TRBV30, the J call TRBJ1-5; no definite D call. The CDR3 reads CAWSVQGPTTQHF. The CDR3 region has the DNA TGTGCCTGGAGTGTACAAGGGCCAACGACCCAGCATTTT.